This T cell receptor (beta chain) was recorded in a study of cytomegalovirus exposure and HLA in healthy donors (TCRdb year 2017). In terms of the full investigation: According to a later analysis, one platform produced both the 120 validation repertoires and the 670 or so repertoires of the first cohort. A separate validation cohort of 100 to 150 different subjects was used in addition to the approximately 700-subject first cohort. To predict cytomegalovirus infection status, the study combined high-throughput TCR immunosequencing, statistical association of individual TCRs with disease status, and machine learning. The aim of the study was to test whether cataloging public T cell receptors could identify signatures of past pathogen exposure. Overall study results and their limits: Most TCR sequences were observed very rarely across donors, whereas some public TCRs were present in many individuals. In both the original and validation cohorts, the classifier was reported to diagnose cytomegalovirus status with high specificity and sensitivity. The validation cohort had no HLA typing available for a later analysis, so co-occurrence within that cohort was assessed over all 120 or so repertoires. A later analysis found that TCRs clustered in the first cohort also tended to co-occur in the 110 or so validation repertoires, with approximately 95% of cluster scores above 0. The authors suggested that the approach could potentially be generalized to other disease states and immunological phenotypes. The study listed 164 TCR beta chains as associated with cytomegalovirus. In vitro tests confirmed that a few of the cytomegalovirus-associated TCR beta chains recognize cytomegalovirus antigens.

The CDR3 numbers 14 residues from cysteine through phenylalanine. Kept here is only the CDR3 DNA, which spans 42 bases and is read in frame from base 1. Trimming takes 1 base from V and 2 bases from J, and the germline ends sit 8 bases apart. In the germline V gene (reference sequence), CDR1 corresponds to SGHAT and CDR2 to FQDESV. Concerning this clone: Its antigen is still unknown. No base qualities exist here, and no much larger clone lies one base off it.

Receptors were amplified or captured by the immunoSEQ multiplex PCR assay. Per the authors' processing: A statistical classification framework was built for diagnosing cytomegalovirus status from the catalog of TCR beta chain sequences. TCRdb obtained this table from immuneACCESS and retained in-frame rearrangements with V and J assigned. These tables miss some clones; where compared with another copy, unresolved V genes account for less than half of the shortfall, and the remainder is unexplained. The V and J calls and clone size come from that table; D and trimming were worked out from the DNA. The sample has under 300,000 clones on record, 65% to 90% of them singletons. 1% of the sample rests with the top ten. The donors were included in the validation cohort of some 110 subjects, a group kept apart from the roughly 730-subject first cohort.

This clonotype originated in a woman aged 18 to 35 in good health and CMV-seronegative. The specimen sequenced was PBMCs. The V gene is TRBV11-1 and the J gene is TRBJ1-2; the D gene cannot be resolved reliably. The CDR3 amino acid sequence is: CASSLGGRNYGYTF. The nucleotide sequence reads TGTGCCAGCAGCTTAGGCGGCAGAAACTATGGCTACACCTTC.